Listed below are T cell receptor beta chains from one sample, sequenced in a study of shared clonotypes between healthy human individuals. The method was immunoSEQ multiplex PCR; TCRdb's version includes in-frame clones alone and lacks a portion of them. The table includes 730,000 or so clones, around 72% detected once. Sequenced material: memory CD4+ T cells sorted from blood. Every receptor here comes from a woman aged 25 to 39 in good health. CDR3s include the opening cysteine and the closing phenylalanine or tryptophan. D genes are given only for firm matches. The listing skips clone size in some rows; elsewhere it reads once, few, many or a size class.

TRBJ2-7	TRBV11-2	.	.	TGTGCCAGCAGCACTTCTTTGCGGGACTCCTACGAGCAGTACTTC	CASSTSLRDSYEQYF
TRBJ2-5	TRBV9	.	.	TGTGCCAGCAGCGTAGCTACTAGCTCAGAGACCCAGTACTTC	CASSVATSSETQYF
TRBJ2-2	TRBV7-2	TRBD2	.	TGTGCCAGCAGCTTCGGGGGGACTGCGAACACCGGGGAGCTGTTTTTT	CASSFGGTANTGELFF
TRBJ1-5	TRBV7-9	.	once	TGTGCCAGCAGCCCCCAAGGTATCGGTCAGCCCCAGCATTTT	CASSPQGIGQPQHF
TRBJ2-1	TRBV2	TRBD2	.	TGTGCCAGCAGCAGACTAGCTTTAGATGAGCAGTTCTTC	CASSRLALDEQFF
TRBJ1-5	TRBV7-8	TRBD1	.	TGTGCCAGCAGCCCACAGGGGCAGGGCTACAATCAGCCCCAGCATTTT	CASSPQGQGYNQPQHF
TRBJ1-1	TRBV27	.	.	TGTGCCAGCAGTTTGTTACAGAACACTGAAGCTTTCTTT	CASSLLQNTEAFF
TRBJ2-7	TRBV5-1	.	.	TGCGCCAGCAGCTTGGGGGGTCAGGGCTCCTACGAGCAGTACTTC	CASSLGGQGSYEQYF
TRBJ1-2	TRBV30	.	.	TGTGCCTGGAGTGTATTCGGGGCAGAGGGTGGCTACACCTTC	CAWSVFGAEGGYTF
TRBJ1-1	TRBV2	.	once	TGTGCCAGCAGTGAACAGGTCATCGCTGAAGCTTTCTTT	CASSEQVIAEAFF
TRBJ2-5	TRBV4-1	TRBD2	.	TGCGCCAGCAGCCAAAGCGGGACCAAACAAGAGACCCAGTACTTC	CASSQSGTKQETQYF
TRBJ2-3	TRBV7-6	.	.	TGTGCCAGCAGCTTAGGCTGGAGAGGCACAGATACGCAGTATTTT	CASSLGWRGTDTQYF
TRBJ2-2	TRBV29-1	.	.	TGCAGCGTCGCCGCGAGCGGGTTAGGCACCGGGGAGCTGTTTTTT	CSVAASGLGTGELFF
TRBJ1-3	TRBV7-9	.	.	TGTGCCAGCAGGGATGGAAACACCATATATTTT	CASRDGNTIYF
TRBJ2-3	TRBV2	.	.	TGTGCCAGCAGTGACGGGCCAGCAGATACGCAGTATTTT	CASSDGPADTQYF
TRBJ1-1	TRBV28	.	.	TGTGCCAGCAGTTCCGGGCTCGGACGCTTTGAAGCTTTCTTT	CASSSGLGRFEAFF
TRBJ1-4	TRBV19	.	.	TGTGCCAGTAGCGGGGGTTTAGGAGAAAAACTGTTTTTT	CASSGGLGEKLFF
TRBJ1-3	TRBV30	.	.	TGTGCCTGGAGTGCCGGGACTGGAAACACCATATATTTT	CAWSAGTGNTIYF
TRBJ2-3	TRBV10-3	TRBD2	few	TGTGCCATCGGAACTAGCGGAAACACAGATACGCAGTATTTT	CAIGTSGNTDTQYF
TRBJ1-6	TRBV14	.	.	TGTGCCAGCAGCCAAAACCGGGGAAATAATTCACCCCTCCACTTT	CASSQNRGNNSPLHF
TRBJ2-2	TRBV2	.	once	TGTGCCAGCAGCAGCCAGGGGTCCCACACCGGGGAGCTGTTTTTT	CASSSQGSHTGELFF
TRBJ2-5	TRBV7-9	.	.	TGTGCCAGCAGCGCCGTAGGGGTTTCTTCCCAAGAGACCCAGTACTTC	CASSAVGVSSQETQYF
TRBJ2-1	TRBV5-1	TRBD2	.	TGCGCCAGCAGCACGAAGGGGACTAGCGGGTTTAATGAGCAGTTCTTC	CASSTKGTSGFNEQFF
TRBJ1-2	TRBV5-1	TRBD1	.	TGCGCCAGCAGCTTGAGGACAGGAGTTAACTATGGCTACACCTTC	CASSLRTGVNYGYTF
TRBJ2-5	TRBV27	.	.	TGTGCCAGCAGTTTTCAGGGAGAAGAGAGTCAGTACTTC	CASSFQGEESQYF
TRBJ1-1	TRBV30	.	few	TGTGCCTGGAGTGTACGAGGCTATGAAGCTTTCTTT	CAWSVRGYEAFF
TRBJ2-3	TRBV6-6	.	.	TGTGCCAGCAGTCGCGAAGTTCCAGATACGCAGTATTTT	CASSREVPDTQYF
TRBJ2-1	TRBV6-5	TRBD2	.	TGTGCCAGCAGTCAGGGGACTAGCAGGAATGAGCAGTTCTTC	CASSQGTSRNEQFF
TRBJ2-7	TRBV7-8	TRBD2	.	TGTGCCAGCAGCGCTAGGGGACTAGCGGGATCTAGCTCCTACGAGCAGTACTTC	CASSARGLAGSSSYEQYF
TRBJ2-1	TRBV16	TRBD1	.	TGTGCCAGCAGCCAACTGACAGGGGGCTTGGAGCAGTTCTTC	CASSQLTGGLEQFF
TRBJ1-1	TRBV6-5	.	.	TGTGCCAGCAGTAGTCGACCGGCGGGGAACACTGAAGCTTTCTTT	CASSSRPAGNTEAFF
TRBJ2-5	TRBV5-1	TRBD1	.	TGCGCCAGCAGCCAACAGGGGGCTGAGACCCAGTACTTC	CASSQQGAETQYF
TRBJ1-5	TRBV28	TRBD1	.	TGTGCCAGCATCCCTCCCCCGGGACAGGGGGCGGGTCAGCCCCAGCATTTT	CASIPPPGQGAGQPQHF
TRBJ2-1	TRBV6-5	TRBD2	few	TGTGCCAGCAGTTGGGGACTAGCGGGGCCCGACAATGAGCAGTTCTTC	CASSWGLAGPDNEQFF
TRBJ1-1	TRBV19	.	.	TGTGCCAGTACTAAACAGGTTTACACTGAAGCTTTCTTT	CASTKQVYTEAFF
TRBJ1-2	TRBV13	.	.	TGTGCCGCGTCACGACGGGGGGCTAAATATGGCTACACCTTC	CAASRRGAKYGYTF
TRBJ2-1	TRBV12-1	.	.	TGTGCCAGCAGCTCCGGGGGGAACGGGAGTTACAATGAGCAGTTCTTC	CASSSGGNGSYNEQFF
TRBJ1-5	TRBV6-5	.	.	TGTGCCACCAAACAGACAGGCAGGAATCAGCCCCAGCATTTT	CATKQTGRNQPQHF
TRBJ2-3	TRBV29-1	TRBD2	.	TGCAGCGTTGTAGCGGGACTCACAGATACGCAGTATTTT	CSVVAGLTDTQYF
TRBJ2-7	TRBV5-1	.	.	TGCGCCAGCAGCTTGGCCGGGGGAGTTGCCCACGAGCAGTACTTC	CASSLAGGVAHEQYF
TRBJ2-3	TRBV5-1	TRBD2	.	TGCGCCAGCAGCTCCGAGCGGGACACAGATACGCAGTATTTT	CASSSERDTDTQYF